Here is one T cell receptor (beta chain) with its context. The antigen remains undetermined. This entry is derived from a study of cytomegalovirus exposure and HLA in healthy donors. Study outcomes and limitations: Accounts indicate the classifier identified cytomegalovirus status with strong specificity and sensitivity.

This PCR relied on a set of 60 Vbeta primers and 13 Jbeta primers. The assay was immunoSEQ multiplex PCR, and TCRdb's table has in-frame clones only and misses some. The sample holds approximately 170,000 clones; about 71% are singletons and the top ten take roughly 1.4%. CDR1 is SQVTM, CDR2 ANQGSEA, per germline. CDR3 length: 13 amino acids. V lost 6 bases, J lost 8 bases, and 16 bases lay in between. This sequence was found in a man aged 50 to 59 in good health and CMV-seronegative. The chain combines TRBV29-1 with TRBJ1-4, with D perhaps matching TRBD1 (5 bases). The specimen was PBMCs. The CDR3 nucleotides read TGCAGCGTCAGTACCGGGGGTAGGGAAAAACTGTTTTTT. Translating gives CSVSTGGREKLFF.